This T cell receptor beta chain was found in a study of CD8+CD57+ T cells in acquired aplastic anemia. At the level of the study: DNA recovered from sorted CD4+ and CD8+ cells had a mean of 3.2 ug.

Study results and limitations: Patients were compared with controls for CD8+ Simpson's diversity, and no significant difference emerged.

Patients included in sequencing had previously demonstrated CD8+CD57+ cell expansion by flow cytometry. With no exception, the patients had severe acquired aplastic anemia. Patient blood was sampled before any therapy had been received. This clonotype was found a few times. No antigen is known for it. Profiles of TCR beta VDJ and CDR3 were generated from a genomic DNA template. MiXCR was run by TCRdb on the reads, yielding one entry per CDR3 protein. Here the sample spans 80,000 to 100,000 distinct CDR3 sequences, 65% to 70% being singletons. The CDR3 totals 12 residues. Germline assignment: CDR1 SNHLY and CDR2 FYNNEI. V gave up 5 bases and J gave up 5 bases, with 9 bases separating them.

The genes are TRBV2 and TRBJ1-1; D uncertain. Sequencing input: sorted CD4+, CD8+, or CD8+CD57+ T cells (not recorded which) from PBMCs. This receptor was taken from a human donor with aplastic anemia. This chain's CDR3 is CASSLSRTEAFF. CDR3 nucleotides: TGTGCCAGCAGTCTGAGTCGGACTGAAGCTTTCTTT.